One and the same sample provided the 18 T cell receptor beta chains below, sequenced in a study of shared clonotypes between healthy human individuals. The protocol was immunoSEQ multiplex PCR, while the TCRdb copy is restricted to in-frame clones and leaves out a portion. The sample lists approximately 2.5 million clones, 85% to 95% occurring once. The sample was naive CD4+ T cells sorted from blood. Documented subset: CD45RA+ positively selected. The receptors derive from a man aged 18-30 years in good health.

This chain links TRBV5-8 with TRBJ1-5, with TRBD1 matching 7 bases. Trimming took 2 bases from V and 5 from J; bases not matched to a gene: 4. In germline, CDR1 is SGHTS, CDR2 YDEGEE. This CDR3 comprises 14 residues. CDR3 loop: CASSFRQGYQPQHF. For the CDR3, the DNA is TGTGCCAGCAGCTTTCGACAGGGCTATCAGCCCCAGCATTTT.

V gene TRBV5-4 combines with J gene TRBJ2-7; a weak D match, TRBD1 (5 bases). The germline gives CDR1 SGHNT, CDR2 YYREEE (reference sequence). The CDR3 contains 15 residues. V dropped 1 base and J dropped 3 bases, with 14 bases sitting between them. The CDR3 DNA reads TGTGCCAGCAGCTTGATGGGGCCAGGAAACTACGAGCAGTACTTC. It encodes CASSLMGPGNYEQYF.

The chain joins TRBV7-2 to TRBJ1-4, with TRBD1 as a possible D gene (6 bases). V lost 1 base and J 2 bases, leaving 14 bases between the germline ends. The CDR3 totals 17 residues. The germline V gene encodes CDR1 SGHTA and CDR2 FQGNSA. The CDR3: CASSLGRGVSTNEKLFF. DNA for the CDR3: TGTGCCAGCAGCTTAGGAAGGGGGGTGTCTACTAATGAAAAACTGTTTTTT.

On this clone itself: The same CDR3 can be traced to other DNA sequences in this sample. The rearrangement joins TRBV2 to TRBJ2-7; 9 bases map to TRBD1. J gave up 3 bases and V 8 bases, and 5 bases lay outside the gene matches. This CDR3 has 13 amino acids. Looked up from germline, CDR1 is SNHLY and CDR2 is FYNNEI. DNA of the CDR3: TGTGCCAGCTCGAGGACAGGGGACTACGAGCAGTACTTC. Residues: CASSRTGDYEQYF.

Here the CDR3 reads CARGSGTGTDTQYF. The CDR3 DNA reads as TGTGCCAGGGGGTCCGGGACAGGGACAGATACGCAGTATTTT. The chain is built from TRBV7-9 and TRBJ2-3; the match to TRBD1 covers 9 bases. J lost 3 bases, V lost 9 bases, and 7 bases had no gene match. Germline-derived CDR1 and CDR2 are SEHNR and FQNEAQ (reference sequence). This CDR3 is built from 14 residues.

The J gene is TRBJ2-5, the V gene TRBV11-2; D remains unclear. CDR3 length: 15 amino acids. Looked up from germline, CDR1 is SGHAT and CDR2 is FQNNGV. V was trimmed by 0 bases and J by 8 bases, leaving 16 bases between them. The CDR3 loop is CASSLDQLTSRTQYF. DNA of the CDR3: TGTGCCAGCAGCTTAGATCAGCTTACGAGTAGAACCCAGTACTTC.

Worth noting for this clone: This same CDR3 is encoded by further DNA sequences in the sample. V usage is TRBV6-5 and J usage is TRBJ1-1; 8 nucleotides align to TRBD1. CDR1 MNHEY and CDR2 SVGAGI come from the germline V gene. Germline trimming cut 6 bases from V and 4 bases from J; bases unmatched to any gene: 4. CDR3 length: 13 amino acids. The CDR3 sequence is CASSRDRGTEAFF. The DNA for the CDR3 is TGTGCCAGCAGCAGAGACAGGGGCACTGAAGCTTTCTTT.

As to this clone: The same CDR3 also results from other DNA sequences found in this sample. The chain links TRBV7-8 to TRBJ2-7; D unresolved. Germline CDR1 and CDR2: SGHVS and FQNEAQ. This CDR3 has 11 amino acids. Trimming took 1 base from V and 6 from J, leaving 4 bases between them. The CDR3 here is CASSLGLEQYF. In DNA, the CDR3 is TGTGCCAGCAGCTTAGGGCTCGAGCAGTACTTC.

This sequence joins TRBV28 and TRBJ1-1; D not certain. V was clipped by 2 bases and J by 3 bases, with 10 bases between them. Germline loops: CDR1 MDHEN, CDR2 SYDVKM. The CDR3 is made up of 14 amino acids. DNA of the CDR3: TGTGCCAGCAGTTTAGGCGGGGTTTACACTGAAGCTTTCTTT. This gives the protein CASSLGGVYTEAFF. The whole variable domain, remainder taken from reference TRBV28 and TRBJ1-1, is DVKVTQSSRYLVKRTGEKVFLECVQDMDHENMFWYRQDPGLGLRLIYFSYDVKMKEKGDIPEGYSVSREKKERFSLILESASTNQTSMYLCASSLGGVYTEAFFGQGTRLTVV.

This clone has a single count. This chain connects TRBV5-1 to TRBJ2-5, with 13 bases matching TRBD2. CDR3 length: 19 amino acids. Germline CDR1 and CDR2: SGHRS and YFSETQ. With 4 bases clipped from V and 5 bases from J, the junction kept 17 bases outside the gene matches. CDR3 DNA sequence: TGCGCCAGCAGCCCCGAAGGAACCACTAGCGGGGGGGCCTGGGAGACCCAGTACTTC. Encoded protein: CASSPEGTTSGGAWETQYF.

This sequence joins TRBV19 and TRBJ2-5; TRBD1 aligns across 8 bases. Germline assignment: CDR1 LNHDA and CDR2 SQIVND (reference sequence). V gave up 6 bases and J gave up 0 bases; unmatched junction bases: 6. The CDR3 extends over 15 amino acids. The CDR3 DNA is TGTGCCAGTAGGCTAACAGGGGGAGACCAAGAGACCCAGTACTTC. Encoded protein: CASRLTGGDQETQYF. The variable domain in full, with the rest retrieved from reference TRBV19 and TRBJ2-5, is DGGITQSPKYLFRKEGQNVTLSCEQNLNHDAMYWYRQDPGQGLRLIYYSQIVNDFQKGDIAEGYSVSREKKESFPLTVTSAQKNPTAFYLCASRLTGGDQETQYFGPGTRLLVL.

The gene calls are TRBV27 and TRBJ2-1; D is possibly TRBD2 (6 bases). Trimming stripped 5 bases from V and 2 bases from J, with 22 bases between. The CDR3 loop spans 18 amino acids. CDR1 is MNHEY, CDR2 SMNVEV, per germline (reference sequence). This CDR3 is CASSQTWRGGVPYNEQFF. The CDR3 region has the DNA TGTGCCAGCAGTCAAACGTGGAGGGGAGGTGTACCCTACAATGAGCAGTTCTTC.

The chain employs TRBV5-8 and TRBJ2-7, with 9 bases aligning to TRBD1. J gave up 2 bases and V 0 bases, and 6 bases lay outside the gene matches. Per the germline V gene, CDR1 is SGHTS and CDR2 is YDEGEE. This CDR3 has 16 residues. The CDR3 coding sequence is TGTGCCAGCAGCTTGGGAGACAGGGGGGGAGCCTACGAGCAGTACTTC. Its protein product is CASSLGDRGGAYEQYF.

This sequence joins TRBV19 and TRBJ2-3, with TRBD1 matching over 7 bases. Germline V CDR1 and CDR2: LNHDA, SQIVND (reference sequence). The CDR3 loop spans 16 amino acids. V was pared by 5 bases and J by 1 base, with 9 bases of the junction left unmatched. DNA for the CDR3: TGTGCCAGTAGTCCTTGGGACAGTCTTGGCACAGATACGCAGTATTTT. Amino acids: CASSPWDSLGTDTQYF. The full variable domain, rest sourced from reference TRBV19 and TRBJ2-3, is DGGITQSPKYLFRKEGQNVTLSCEQNLNHDAMYWYRQDPGQGLRLIYYSQIVNDFQKGDIAEGYSVSREKKESFPLTVTSAQKNPTAFYLCASSPWDSLGTDTQYFGPGTRLTVL.

The V gene is TRBV7-9, the J gene TRBJ2-7; TRBD2 matches 11 bases. Germline loops: CDR1 SEHNR, CDR2 FQNEAQ (reference sequence). The CDR3 sequence is 17 residues long. Germline trimming cut 5 bases from V and 2 bases from J; bases unmatched to any gene: 11. The CDR3 nucleotides are TGTGCCAGCAGCCCCCGTGGATTAGCGGGGGGGACCTACGAGCAGTACTTC. This encodes CASSPRGLAGGTYEQYF.

In its sample, this clone was seen a few times. This chain uses TRBV5-5 with TRBJ1-2; D is possibly TRBD1 (6 bases). Per the germline V gene, CDR1 is SGHKS and CDR2 is YYEKEE (reference sequence). Deletions cut 1 base from V and 5 bases from J, with 12 bases between. The CDR3 is made up of 14 amino acids. CDR3 bases: TGTGCCAGCAGCTTGTCACAGGGAGGTTATGGCTACACCTTC. This encodes CASSLSQGGYGYTF. Full variable domain (missing parts from reference TRBV5-5 and TRBJ1-2): DAGVTQSPTHLIKTRGQQVTLRCSPISGHKSVSWYQQVLGQGPQFIFQYYEKEERGRGNFPDRFSARQFPNYSSELNVNALLLGDSALYLCASSLSQGGYGYTFGSGTRLTVV.

The rearrangement uses TRBV5-6 and TRBJ2-1; D ambiguous. V was pared by 3 bases and J by 5 bases, with 18 bases between. The CDR3 has 16 amino acids. Germline V CDR1 and CDR2: SGHDT, YYEEEE. The CDR3 region is CASSSLGPAPDNEQFF. CDR3 coding DNA: TGTGCCAGCAGCTCCTTAGGCCCAGCTCCGGACAATGAGCAGTTCTTC.

Note on this clone: This sample also contains other DNA sequences that code for the same CDR3. This chain joins TRBV18 and TRBJ1-2; D is uncertain. The V gene's germline CDR1 is KGHSH and CDR2 LQKENI. CDR3 length: 14 residues. The V gene lost 0 bases and the J gene lost 3 bases, with 8 bases spanning the gap. As DNA, the CDR3 is TGTGCCAGCTCACCACCTGGTAGGGACTATGGCTACACCTTC. This sequence encodes CASSPPGRDYGYTF.